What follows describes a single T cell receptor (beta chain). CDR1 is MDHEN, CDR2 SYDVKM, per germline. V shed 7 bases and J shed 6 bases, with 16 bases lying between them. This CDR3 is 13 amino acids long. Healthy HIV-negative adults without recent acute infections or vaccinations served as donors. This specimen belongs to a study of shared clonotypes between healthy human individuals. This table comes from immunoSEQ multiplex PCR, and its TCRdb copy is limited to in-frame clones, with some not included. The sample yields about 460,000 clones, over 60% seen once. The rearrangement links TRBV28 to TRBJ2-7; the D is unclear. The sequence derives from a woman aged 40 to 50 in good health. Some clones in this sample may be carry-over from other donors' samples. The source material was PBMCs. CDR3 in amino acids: CASIEGRRSEQYF. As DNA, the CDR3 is TGTGCCAGCATAGAAGGCAGACGGAGCGAGCAGTACTTC.